This T cell receptor (beta chain) was identified during a study of cytomegalovirus exposure and HLA in healthy donors. Overall study: The same platform as the 666 first-cohort repertoires was used for the 130 or so validation repertoires, a later analysis reported.

Sequencing used immunoSEQ multiplex PCR; TCRdb keeps in-frame clones, though not all of them. The profile shows approximately 160,000 clones, approximately 96% of them singletons. As for this clone: Its antigen remains unknown.

General study points: Among TCR beta chains, those listed as cytomegalovirus-associated numbered roughly 150.

CDR1 and CDR2 (germline): SEHNR, FQNEAQ (reference sequence). V was pared by 4 bases and J by 4 bases, with 13 bases between. The CDR3 has 14 amino acids. The chain is built from TRBV7-9 and TRBJ1-1; D might be TRBD1 (6 bases). The TCR comes from a woman between 18 and 29 years old in good health and CMV-seronegative. The source material was PBMCs. The CDR3 bases are TGTGCCAGCAGCTCGAACAGGGATTCCACTGAAGCTTTCTTT. Its translation is CASSSNRDSTEAFF.